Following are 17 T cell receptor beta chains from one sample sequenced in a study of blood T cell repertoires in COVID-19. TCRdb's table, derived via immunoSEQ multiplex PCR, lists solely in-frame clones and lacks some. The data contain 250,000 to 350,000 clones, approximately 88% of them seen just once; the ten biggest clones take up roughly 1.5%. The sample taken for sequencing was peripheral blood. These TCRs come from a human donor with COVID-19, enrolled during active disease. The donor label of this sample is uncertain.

CDR3 nucleotides: TGTGCCAGCAGCTCAATAACAGGGACTAGCGGAGCCTACAATGAGCAGTTCTTC. Amino acids: CASSSITGTSGAYNEQFF. The J gene is TRBJ2-1, the V gene TRBV7-2, with 11 bases fitting TRBD2. Germline CDR1 and CDR2: SGHTA and FQGNSA. V shed 4 bases and J 2 bases; nucleotides not matched to a gene: 10. The length of the CDR3 is 18 residues.

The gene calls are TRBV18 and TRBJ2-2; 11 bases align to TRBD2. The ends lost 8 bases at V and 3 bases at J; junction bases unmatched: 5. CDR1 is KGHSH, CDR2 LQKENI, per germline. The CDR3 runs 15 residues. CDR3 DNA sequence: TGTGCCAGCATTACTAGCGGGAGCCACACCGGGGAGCTGTTTTTT. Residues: CASITSGSHTGELFF.

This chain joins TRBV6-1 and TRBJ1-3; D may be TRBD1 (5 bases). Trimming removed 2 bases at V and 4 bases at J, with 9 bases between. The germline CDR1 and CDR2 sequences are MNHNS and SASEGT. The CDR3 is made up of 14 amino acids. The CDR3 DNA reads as TGTGCCAGCAGTGAACCTGGGGGGGGAAACACCATATATTTT. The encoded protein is CASSEPGGGNTIYF.

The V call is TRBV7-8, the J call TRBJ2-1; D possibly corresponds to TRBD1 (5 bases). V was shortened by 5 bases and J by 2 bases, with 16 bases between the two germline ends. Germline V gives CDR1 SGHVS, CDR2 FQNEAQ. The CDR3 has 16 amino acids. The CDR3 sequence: CASSPLSPGPYNEQFF. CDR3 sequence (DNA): TGTGCCAGCAGCCCCCTTTCCCCAGGGCCCTACAATGAGCAGTTCTTC. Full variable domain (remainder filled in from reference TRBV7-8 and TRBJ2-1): GAGVSQSPRYKVAKRGQDVALRCDPISGHVSLFWYQQALGQGPEFLTYFQNEAQLDKSGLPSDRFFAERPEGSVSTLKIQRTQQEDSAVYLCASSPLSPGPYNEQFFGPGTRLTVL.

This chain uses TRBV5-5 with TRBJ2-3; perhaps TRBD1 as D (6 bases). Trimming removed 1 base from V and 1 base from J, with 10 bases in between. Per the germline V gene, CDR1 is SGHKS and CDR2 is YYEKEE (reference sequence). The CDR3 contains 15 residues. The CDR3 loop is CASSLQQGRTDTQYF. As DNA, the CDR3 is TGTGCCAGCAGCTTGCAGCAGGGGCGCACAGATACGCAGTATTTT. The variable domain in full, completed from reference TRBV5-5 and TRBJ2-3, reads DAGVTQSPTHLIKTRGQQVTLRCSPISGHKSVSWYQQVLGQGPQFIFQYYEKEERGRGNFPDRFSARQFPNYSSELNVNALLLGDSALYLCASSLQQGRTDTQYFGPGTRLTVL.

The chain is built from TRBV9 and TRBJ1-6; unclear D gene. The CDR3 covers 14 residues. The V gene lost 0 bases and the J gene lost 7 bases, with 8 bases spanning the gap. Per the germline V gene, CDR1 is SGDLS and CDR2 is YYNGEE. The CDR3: CASSVAAENSPLHF. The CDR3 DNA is TGTGCCAGCAGCGTAGCAGCGGAAAATTCACCCCTCCACTTT.

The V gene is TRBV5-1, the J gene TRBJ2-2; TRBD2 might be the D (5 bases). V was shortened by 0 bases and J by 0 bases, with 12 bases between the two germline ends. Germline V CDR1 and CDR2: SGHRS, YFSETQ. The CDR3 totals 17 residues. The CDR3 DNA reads TGCGCCAGCAGCTTGGACCCGGGATCGCCGAACACCGGGGAGCTGTTTTTT. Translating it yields CASSLDPGSPNTGELFF.

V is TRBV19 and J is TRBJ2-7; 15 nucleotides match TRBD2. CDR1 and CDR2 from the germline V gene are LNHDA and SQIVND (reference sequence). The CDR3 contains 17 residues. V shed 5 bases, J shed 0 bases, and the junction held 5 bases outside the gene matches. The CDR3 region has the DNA TGTGCCAGTAGTCCCGGACTAGCGGGAGGGCCCTCCTACGAGCAGTACTTC. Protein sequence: CASSPGLAGGPSYEQYF.

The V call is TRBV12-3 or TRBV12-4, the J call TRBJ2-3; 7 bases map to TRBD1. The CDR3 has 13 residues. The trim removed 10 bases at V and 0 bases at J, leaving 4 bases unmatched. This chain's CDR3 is CATSRGSTDTQYF. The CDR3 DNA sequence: TGTGCCACCTCCAGGGGGAGCACAGATACGCAGTATTTT.

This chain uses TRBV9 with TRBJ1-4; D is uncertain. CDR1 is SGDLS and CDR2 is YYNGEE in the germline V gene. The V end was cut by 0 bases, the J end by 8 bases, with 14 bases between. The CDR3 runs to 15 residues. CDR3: CASSVGSSFFEKLFF. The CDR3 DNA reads TGTGCCAGCAGCGTAGGTAGCAGTTTCTTCGAAAAACTGTTTTTT.

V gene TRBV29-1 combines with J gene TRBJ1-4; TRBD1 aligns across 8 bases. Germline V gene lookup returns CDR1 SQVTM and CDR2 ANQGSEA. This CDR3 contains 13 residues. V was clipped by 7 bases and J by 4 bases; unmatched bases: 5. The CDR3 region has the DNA TGCAGCGCTGAGGACAGGGTTAATGAAAAACTGTTTTTT. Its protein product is CSAEDRVNEKLFF.

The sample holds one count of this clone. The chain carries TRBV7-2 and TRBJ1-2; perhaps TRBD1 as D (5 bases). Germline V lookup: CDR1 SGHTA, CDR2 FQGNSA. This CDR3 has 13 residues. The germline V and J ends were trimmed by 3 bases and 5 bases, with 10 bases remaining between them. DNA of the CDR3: TGTGCCAGCAGCTTGCAGGGCTTATATGGCTACACCTTC. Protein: CASSLQGLYGYTF.

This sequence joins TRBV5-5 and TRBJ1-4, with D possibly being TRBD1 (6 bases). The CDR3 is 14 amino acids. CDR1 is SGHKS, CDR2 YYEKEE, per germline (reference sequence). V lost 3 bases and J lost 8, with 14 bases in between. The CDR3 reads CASSYQGGREKLFF. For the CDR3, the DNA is TGTGCCAGCAGCTACCAAGGGGGTCGGGAAAAACTGTTTTTT.

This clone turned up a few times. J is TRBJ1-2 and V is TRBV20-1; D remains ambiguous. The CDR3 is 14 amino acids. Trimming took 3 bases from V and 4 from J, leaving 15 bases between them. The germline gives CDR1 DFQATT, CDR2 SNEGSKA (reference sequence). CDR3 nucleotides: TGCAGTGCTAGTCCCCGGGAAAGGAGCTATGGCTACACCTTC. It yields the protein CSASPRERSYGYTF.

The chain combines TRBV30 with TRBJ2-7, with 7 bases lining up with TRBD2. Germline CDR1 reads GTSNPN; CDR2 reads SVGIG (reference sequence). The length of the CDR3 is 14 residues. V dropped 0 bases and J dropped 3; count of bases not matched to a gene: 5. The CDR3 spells CAWSVGDYLYEQYF. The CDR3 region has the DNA TGTGCCTGGAGTGTAGGGGACTACCTCTACGAGCAGTACTTC.

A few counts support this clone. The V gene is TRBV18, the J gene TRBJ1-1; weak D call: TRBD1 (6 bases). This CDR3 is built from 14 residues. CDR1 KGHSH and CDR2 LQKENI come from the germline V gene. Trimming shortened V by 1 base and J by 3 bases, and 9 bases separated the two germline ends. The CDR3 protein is CASSPRQEYTEAFF. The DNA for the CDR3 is TGTGCCAGCTCACCACGACAGGAGTACACTGAAGCTTTCTTT.

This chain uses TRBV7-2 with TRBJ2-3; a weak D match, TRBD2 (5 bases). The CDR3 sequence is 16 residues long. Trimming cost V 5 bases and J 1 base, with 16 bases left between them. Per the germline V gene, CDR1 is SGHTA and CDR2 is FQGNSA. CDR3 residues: CASSPRERSGTDTQYF. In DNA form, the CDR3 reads TGTGCCAGCAGCCCGAGGGAACGTTCCGGCACAGATACGCAGTATTTT.